In this sample, the clone carrying this T cell receptor beta chain turned up once. The time point was: cycle 4 day 1 (C4D1), after more than five weeks of nivolumab. Every patient was affected by relapse after autologous stem cell transplantation, while exposure to brentuximab vedotin was not uniform. This sample was included in a study of PD-1 blockade in classical Hodgkin lymphoma. Data came from immunoSEQ multiplex PCR; TCRdb stores just in-frame clones and leaves some out. The repertoire holds about 96,000 clones, with roughly 91% as singletons. Germline V gene sequence: CDR1 MNHEY, CDR2 SVGAGI. The J segment lost 5 bases and the V segment lost 2 bases, leaving 5 bases of the junction unmatched. The CDR3 loop spans 15 amino acids.

This clonotype was sampled from a human donor with classical Hodgkin lymphoma. The sample was peripheral blood mononuclear cells (PBMCs), taken before the fourth cycle of nivolumab. J is TRBJ2-5 and V is TRBV6-5; TRBD2 matches 10 bases. CDR3 DNA: TGTGCCAGCAGTTACCCATCTAGCGGGAGCGAGACCCAGTACTTC. Translated: CASSYPSSGSETQYF.